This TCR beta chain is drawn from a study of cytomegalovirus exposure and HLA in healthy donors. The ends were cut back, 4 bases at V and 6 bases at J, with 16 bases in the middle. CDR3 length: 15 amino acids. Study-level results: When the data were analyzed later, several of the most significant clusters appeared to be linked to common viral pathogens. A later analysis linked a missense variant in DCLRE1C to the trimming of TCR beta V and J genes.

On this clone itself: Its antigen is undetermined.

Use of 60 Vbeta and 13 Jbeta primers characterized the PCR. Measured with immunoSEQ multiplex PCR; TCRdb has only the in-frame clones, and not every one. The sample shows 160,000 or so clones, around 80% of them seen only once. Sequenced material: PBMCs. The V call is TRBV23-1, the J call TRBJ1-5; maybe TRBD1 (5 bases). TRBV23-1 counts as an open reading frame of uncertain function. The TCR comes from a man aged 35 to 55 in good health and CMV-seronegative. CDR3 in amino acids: CASSRPSQQGQPQHF. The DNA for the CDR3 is TGCGCCAGCAGTCGACCCAGCCAGCAGGGTCAGCCCCAGCATTTT.